These 28 T cell receptor beta chains came from one sample sequenced in a study of beta chain features in type 1 diabetes. Reverse transcribing all isolated RNA meant expressed TCRB transcripts were sequenced. The method was immunoSEQ multiplex PCR; TCRdb's version includes in-frame clones alone and lacks a portion of them. The sample has a few hundred thousand clones, about 32% seen once. The sample comprised naive CD4+ T cells from blood. The receptors were gathered from a man younger than 35 in good health.

This clone was picked up a small number of times. The V and J genes are TRBV10-3 and TRBJ2-1; 8 bases fit TRBD2. CDR1 ENHRY and CDR2 SYGVKD come from the germline V gene. The trim removed 6 bases at V and 5 bases at J, leaving 6 bases unmatched. CDR3 length equals 14 residues. The CDR3 nucleotides read TGTGCCATCAGGGAGCAGCGGGAGCACAATGAGCAGTTCTTC. This gives the protein CAIREQREHNEQFF.

The chain couples TRBV7-9 to TRBJ2-3; a weak D match, TRBD2 (5 bases). This CDR3 contains 15 residues. In germline, CDR1 is SEHNR, CDR2 FQNEAQ (reference sequence). Between the trimmed V and J ends, which lost 6 bases and 1 base, there was a span of 14 bases. In DNA form, the CDR3 reads TGTGCCAGCAGTAACGGGATTTCAGGCACAGATACGCAGTATTTT. Amino acid sequence: CASSNGISGTDTQYF.

The sample holds one count of this clone. The chain uses TRBV5-1 and TRBJ2-5; D is undetermined. CDR1 and CDR2 from the germline V gene are SGHRS and YFSETQ. CDR3 length: 14 residues. Trimming removed 3 bases from V and 5 bases from J, with 14 bases in between. CDR3 sequence reads: CASSSTPFGETQYF. In DNA form, the CDR3 reads TGCGCCAGCAGCTCCACACCTTTTGGGGAGACCCAGTACTTC.

This clone was detected only a few times. This sample includes further DNA sequences coding for the same CDR3. This chain joins TRBV29-1 and TRBJ2-3; D is ambiguous. The CDR3 spans 12 residues. With 5 bases removed from V and 0 bases from J, the gap between germline ends came to 6 bases. Germline assignment: CDR1 SQVTM and CDR2 ANQGSEA. The CDR3 loop is CSVLASTDTQYF. CDR3 coding DNA: TGCAGCGTTTTGGCAAGCACAGATACGCAGTATTTT.

The chain combines TRBV30 with TRBJ2-1; tentative D call: TRBD2 (6 bases). Germline-derived CDR1 and CDR2 are GTSNPN and SVGIG (reference sequence). V dropped 0 bases and J dropped 8 bases, with 14 bases sitting between them. This CDR3 is built from 14 residues. CDR3 sequence (DNA): TGTGCCTGGAGTGTAGGGCCCCCGGGGGATGAGCAGTTCTTC. This sequence encodes CAWSVGPPGDEQFF.

The chain carries TRBV30 and TRBJ2-5; the match to TRBD2 covers 11 bases. This CDR3 spans 13 amino acids. The V segment lost 4 bases and the J segment 5 bases; nucleotides outside the gene matches: 3. Germline V gene lookup returns CDR1 GTSNPN and CDR2 SVGIG (reference sequence). The CDR3 spells CAWKIAGGETQYF. CDR3 coding DNA: TGTGCCTGGAAAATAGCGGGAGGGGAGACCCAGTACTTC.

A few counts support this clone. The chain combines TRBV30 with TRBJ2-7; D gene unclear. CDR1 is GTSNPN, CDR2 SVGIG, per germline (reference sequence). V was pared by 2 bases and J by 2 bases, with 13 bases between. The CDR3 is 14 residues long. CDR3 coding DNA: TGTGCCTGGAGTAGAGCTATACCGCCCTACGAGCAGTACTTC. Translation gives CAWSRAIPPYEQYF.

This clone was counted between two and nine times. In DNA form, the CDR3 reads TGTGCCTGGAGGCGTGGGGACTTGAACACTGAAGCTTTCTTT. This encodes CAWRRGDLNTEAFF. The chain uses TRBV30 and TRBJ1-1; TRBD1 might be the D (5 bases). The V end was cut by 3 bases, the J end by 0 bases, with 11 bases between. Germline V gene data show CDR1 as GTSNPN and CDR2 as SVGIG (reference sequence). The CDR3 is 14 amino acids.

The rearrangement links TRBV18 to TRBJ2-7; 8 bases line up with TRBD1. This CDR3 is 13 amino acids long. Germline trimming cut 4 bases from V and 5 bases from J; bases unmatched to any gene: 4. Germline CDR1 and CDR2: KGHSH and LQKENI. This CDR3 reads CASSRQDRDEQYF. CDR3 nucleotides: TGTGCCAGCTCACGACAGGACAGGGACGAGCAGTACTTC.

J is TRBJ1-1 and V is TRBV7-2, with D hard to call. Germline V CDR1 and CDR2: SGHTA, FQGNSA. V was cut by 2 bases and J by 2 bases, with 6 bases left in between. The CDR3 sequence is 13 residues long. CDR3 region: CASSLRINTEAFF. CDR3 DNA sequence: TGTGCCAGCAGCTTACGCATAAACACTGAAGCTTTCTTT. Using reference TRBV7-2 and TRBJ1-1 for the parts outside the CDR3, the full variable domain is GAGVSQSPSNKVTEKGKDVELRCDPISGHTALYWYRQSLGQGLEFLIYFQGNSAPDKSGLPSDRFSAERTGGSVSTLTIQRTQQEDSAVYLCASSLRINTEAFFGQGTRLTVV.

The chain is built from TRBV9 and TRBJ2-5; 8 bases fit TRBD1. J gave up 5 bases and V 3 bases, and 9 bases lay outside the gene matches. CDR1 and CDR2 (germline): SGDLS, YYNGEE. The CDR3 sequence is 15 residues long. Here the CDR3 DNA reads TGTGCCAGCAGCGAAGGACAGGGAGGAATTGAGACCCAGTACTTC. It translates to CASSEGQGGIETQYF.

Concerning this clone: This sample also contains other DNA sequences that code for the same CDR3. The chain recombines TRBV30 with TRBJ2-7; D perhaps matches TRBD2 (6 bases). Germline assignment: CDR1 GTSNPN and CDR2 SVGIG (reference sequence). Trimming left V 3 bases short and J 6 bases short, with 9 bases between. CDR3 length: 11 residues. The CDR3 is CAWRQEGEQYF. The CDR3 DNA reads TGTGCCTGGAGACAGGAGGGCGAGCAGTACTTC.

The table lists this clone with a count of one. This rearrangement joins TRBV28 to TRBJ2-5, with 7 bases aligning to TRBD1. CDR3 length: 15 amino acids. The germline CDR1 and CDR2 sequences are MDHEN and SYDVKM. With 5 bases clipped from V and 1 base from J, the junction kept 7 bases outside the gene matches. The CDR3 sequence is CASSADRVPQETQYF. For the CDR3, the DNA is TGTGCCAGCAGTGCTGACAGGGTTCCCCAAGAGACCCAGTACTTC.

This clone was counted a few times. The rearrangement links TRBV30 to TRBJ2-5, with D perhaps TRBD2 (6 bases). V lost 1 base to trimming and J lost 5 bases, with 8 bases between them. The germline CDR1 and CDR2 sequences are GTSNPN and SVGIG (reference sequence). The CDR3 spans 12 residues. The CDR3 DNA follows: TGTGCCTGGAGTGCCCGGGGGGAGACCCAGTACTTC. Translated, it gives CAWSARGETQYF.

As concerns this clone: Other DNA sequences of this sample code for an identical CDR3. The chain carries TRBV5-4 and TRBJ1-1, with 7 bases lining up with TRBD1. CDR3 length: 14 amino acids. Germline-derived CDR1 and CDR2 are SGHNT and YYREEE (reference sequence). The J segment lost 1 base and the V segment lost 4 bases, leaving 4 bases of the junction unmatched. This chain's CDR3 is CASSLRDRNTEAFF. The DNA of the CDR3 is TGTGCCAGCAGCCTACGGGACAGGAACACTGAAGCTTTCTTT.

The chain uses TRBV29-1 and TRBJ2-1; D not certain. Germline assignment: CDR1 SQVTM and CDR2 ANQGSEA. The CDR3 has 13 amino acids. V was pared by 4 bases and J by 5 bases, with 12 bases between. For the CDR3, the DNA is TGCAGCGTTGGGGCGCTCGAAGACAATGAGCAGTTCTTC. This codes for CSVGALEDNEQFF.

This clone came up a few times. The genes are TRBV9 and TRBJ2-2; a possible D gene is TRBD1 (5 bases). CDR3 length equals 14 residues. Per germline, CDR1 SGDLS and CDR2 YYNGEE. Trimming removed 3 bases from V and 4 bases from J, with 10 bases in between. This CDR3 reads CASSAQGATGELFF. The CDR3 DNA follows: TGTGCCAGCAGCGCCCAAGGGGCCACCGGGGAGCTGTTTTTT. Drawing the rest from reference TRBV9 and TRBJ2-2, the complete variable domain is DSGVTQTPKHLITATGQRVTLRCSPRSGDLSVYWYQQSLDQGLQFLIQYYNGEERAKGNILERFSAQQFPDLHSELNLSSLELGDSALYFCASSAQGATGELFFGEGSRLTVL.

There are a few counts of this clone. The gene calls are TRBV11-2 and TRBJ2-6, with D hard to call. The ends were cut back, 6 bases at V and 0 bases at J, with 15 bases in the middle. Germline-derived CDR1 and CDR2 are SGHAT and FQNNGV. The CDR3 covers 17 residues. The CDR3 sequence: CASSLFSAPSGANVLTF. The CDR3 DNA reads TGTGCCAGCAGTTTATTCTCCGCCCCCTCTGGGGCCAACGTCCTGACTTTC.

This chain links TRBV5-1 with TRBJ2-1; D may match TRBD1 or TRBD2 (5 bases each). Germline-derived CDR1 and CDR2 are SGHRS and YFSETQ. V dropped 7 bases and J dropped 0 bases, with 14 bases sitting between them. This CDR3 is 15 amino acids long. DNA for the CDR3: TGCGCCAGCGACCCTTTCGGGGCCTCCTACAATGAGCAGTTCTTC. It specifies CASDPFGASYNEQFF.

The V and J genes are TRBV23-1 and TRBJ2-7, with 9 bases identical to TRBD1. Being an ORF, TRBV23-1 has a function that is uncertain. The V and J ends lost 6 bases and 7 bases, in that order; junction bases with no gene match: 10. The CDR3 is made up of 14 amino acids. The chain's CDR3 is CASSRPGQGWEQYF. The CDR3 region has the DNA TGCGCCAGCAGCCGACCGGGACAGGGATGGGAGCAGTACTTC.

This clone showed up just a few times. The chain recombines TRBV10-3 with TRBJ2-1; 9 bases line up with TRBD1. V dropped 0 bases and J dropped 8; count of bases not matched to a gene: 5. Germline V lookup: CDR1 ENHRY, CDR2 SYGVKD. The CDR3 loop spans 15 amino acids. CDR3 region: CAISESRTGDDEQFF. DNA of the CDR3: TGTGCCATCAGTGAGTCGAGGACAGGGGACGATGAGCAGTTCTTC.

This clone was picked up a small number of times. V usage is TRBV5-6 and J usage is TRBJ1-2; no definite D call. Trimming cost V 4 bases and J 8 bases, with 21 bases left between them. CDR3 length: 15 amino acids. In germline, CDR1 is SGHDT, CDR2 YYEEEE. The CDR3 loop reads CASSQDNSWRWGYTF. DNA of the CDR3: TGTGCCAGCAGCCAGGATAACAGCTGGAGATGGGGCTACACCTTC.

The genes are TRBV5-1 and TRBJ2-7, with 12 bases identical to TRBD2. The CDR3 is made up of 16 amino acids. With V trimmed by 3 bases and J by 5 bases, 9 bases remained unmatched. Germline CDR1 is SGHRS and CDR2 is YFSETQ. The CDR3 bases are TGCGCCAGCAGCTCCATAGCGGGACTAGCGGGTAACGAGCAGTACTTC. It is translated as CASSSIAGLAGNEQYF. Using reference TRBV5-1 and TRBJ2-7 for the parts outside the CDR3, the full variable domain is KAGVTQTPRYLIKTRGQQVTLSCSPISGHRSVSWYQQTPGQGLQFLFEYFSETQRNKGNFPGRFSGRQFSNSRSEMNVSTLELGDSALYLCASSSIAGLAGNEQYFGPGTRLTVT.

This clone occurred once. The chain carries TRBV4-3 and TRBJ2-2; 8 positions agree with TRBD2. Trimming cost V 4 bases and J 4 bases; bases outside gene matches: 8. CDR1 is LGHNA, CDR2 YSLEER, per germline. The CDR3 length is 16 residues. The CDR3 region is CASSRRLAWSTGELFF. For the CDR3, the DNA is TGCGCCAGCAGCCGACGACTAGCGTGGTCCACCGGGGAGCTGTTTTTT.

A remark on this clone: The sample has other DNA sequences that encode this CDR3 too. The V call is TRBV7-2, the J call TRBJ1-2, with D hard to call. CDR3 length: 13 residues. The V gene lost 0 bases and the J gene lost 8 bases, with 10 bases spanning the gap. Looked up from germline, CDR1 is SGHTA and CDR2 is FQGNSA. The CDR3 sequence is CASSLAAGGGYTF. The CDR3 nucleotides read TGTGCCAGCAGCTTAGCCGCAGGAGGCGGCTACACCTTC. Full variable domain (missing parts from reference TRBV7-2 and TRBJ1-2): GAGVSQSPSNKVTEKGKDVELRCDPISGHTALYWYRQSLGQGLEFLIYFQGNSAPDKSGLPSDRFSAERTGGSVSTLTIQRTQQEDSAVYLCASSLAAGGGYTFGSGTRLTVV.

The gene calls are TRBV30 and TRBJ2-7; 9 nucleotides line up with TRBD2. CDR1 is GTSNPN, CDR2 SVGIG, per germline (reference sequence). The CDR3 consists of 15 residues. The V and J ends lost 2 bases and 3 bases, in that order; junction bases with no gene match: 8. The CDR3 reads CAWSPPGLAVYEQYF. The DNA for the CDR3 is TGTGCCTGGAGTCCCCCGGGACTAGCTGTCTACGAGCAGTACTTC.

The genes are TRBV5-1 and TRBJ2-2; D is uncertain. The CDR3 is 14 amino acids. Per the germline V gene, CDR1 is SGHRS and CDR2 is YFSETQ. Trimming cost V 0 bases and J 1 base, with 4 bases left between them. The CDR3 region is CASSLGRNTGELFF. CDR3 nucleotides: TGCGCCAGCAGCTTGGGCCGGAACACCGGGGAGCTGTTTTTT.

This chain connects TRBV29-1 to TRBJ2-1, with 8 bases lining up with TRBD1. Germline V lookup: CDR1 SQVTM, CDR2 ANQGSEA. This CDR3 is built from 13 residues. Germline trimming cut 5 bases from V and 8 bases from J; bases unmatched to any gene: 8. CDR3 sequence reads: CSVIPGGGYEQFF. DNA of the CDR3: TGCAGCGTTATCCCAGGGGGCGGGTATGAGCAGTTCTTC.